Described below is a single T cell receptor (beta chain) sequence and its context. Its recognized antigen is unknown. Base qualities are not recorded, but no much larger clone differs from it by a single base. From the cysteine through the phenylalanine, the CDR3 covers 15 amino acids. The kept DNA is CDR3 alone, 45 bases in frame from the first base. Trimming costs V 2 bases and J 5 bases, and their ends lie 16 bases apart. The germline V gene (reference sequence) yields MNHNY for CDR1 and SVGAGI for CDR2. The data originate from a study of CD8 T cells in Susac syndrome (dated 2019 in TCRdb). For context, the study as a whole: Among the Susac syndrome patients who were sequenced, clinically active disease was present in six and clinical remission was observed in eight or nine. Whether CD8+ T cell activation and differentiation in Susac syndrome was antigen driven was tested using repertoire sequencing. At blood withdrawal, Susac syndrome patients were therapy-naive, treated with corticosteroids (with IVIg additionally given to some), or treated with IVIg alone. The paper's findings and limits, for the study overall: In the CD4+ T cell repertoire of Susac syndrome patients, clonal expansion was not detected. The number of individuals in the TCR sequencing and HLA analysis was recognized as being relatively small.

Peripheral blood CD8+ and CD4+ T cells from healthy donors, Susac syndrome patients and multiple sclerosis patients were profiled by high-throughput TCR beta sequencing. Susac syndrome patients met recently defined diagnostic criteria for definite or probable disease. Bulk CD8+ and CD4+ T cells were purified by magnetic negative isolation, whereas CD8+ TEMRA cells were enriched by FACS. Blood was drawn into EDTA tubes, processed within 24 hours, and PBMCs were isolated by density gradient centrifugation. PBMCs intended for TCR sequencing were cryopreserved in liquid nitrogen and were subsequently thawed in a 37 degrees C water bath. The sorted or isolated CD4+, CD8+ and CD8+ TEMRA cells reached a purity of at least 90%. RNA was extracted with the RNeasy kit and roughly 0.5 to 1 ug was reverse transcribed using random hexamers. The immunoSEQ multiplex PCR assay, which covers 54 Vbeta and 13 Jbeta segments, was used to amplify TCR beta CDR3 regions. Bias from PCR amplification was corrected by using a synthetic template baseline for primer optimization and for computational correction. As for the original processing: Reads were annotated to V, D and J genes per IMGT and analyzed with immunoSEQ Analyzer, keeping only productive sequences. Clonality was computed as one minus Shannon entropy normalized by log2 of the number of productive unique sequences. Public and private clones were assessed among the 100 most prevalent clones of each patient and control. A clone was defined as Susac-specific if it was absent from the healthy and MS cohorts, from some 980 published viral clones and from other ImmuneACCESS disease sequences. TCRdb reworked the public reads: Q25 trimming with fastp, MiXCR clone assembly, productive beta chains retained. Entries are consolidated by CDR3 protein sequence, retaining the most common genes and DNA. What appears here as the V and J calls and clone size reflects TCRdb's work, not the paper's. A total of more than 100,000 distinct CDR3 sequences appear in this sample, over 95% of them only once. The ten largest clones capture about 0.14% of the sample.

What was sequenced was CD4+ T cells from PBMCs. The sequence was obtained from a human donor with Susac syndrome. The rearrangement combines TRBV6-6 with TRBJ2-7; TRBD1 might be the D gene, on 6 matching bases. The nucleotide sequence reads TGTGCCAGCAGTTACCCCCCCGACAGGAACCACGAGCAGTACTTC. This translates into CASSYPPDRNHEQYF.